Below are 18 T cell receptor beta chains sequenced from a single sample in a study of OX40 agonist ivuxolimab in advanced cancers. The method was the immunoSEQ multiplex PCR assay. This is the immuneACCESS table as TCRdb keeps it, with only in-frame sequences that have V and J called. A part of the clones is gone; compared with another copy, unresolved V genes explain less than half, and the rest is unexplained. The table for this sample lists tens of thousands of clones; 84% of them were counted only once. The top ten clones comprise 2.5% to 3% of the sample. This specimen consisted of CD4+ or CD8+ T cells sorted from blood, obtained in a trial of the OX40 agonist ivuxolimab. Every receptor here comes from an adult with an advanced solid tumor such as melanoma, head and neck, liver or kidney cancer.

The CDR3 protein is CASKDTTDTQYF. The CDR3 DNA follows: TGTGCCAGCAAGGACACCACAGATACGCAGTATTTT. This chain uses TRBV2 with TRBJ2-3; D may be TRBD1 (5 bases). V was shortened by 7 bases and J by 2 bases, with 7 bases between the two germline ends. Germline V lookup: CDR1 SNHLY, CDR2 FYNNEI. The CDR3 loop spans 12 amino acids. The full variable domain, in which reference TRBV2 and TRBJ2-3 provide the parts outside the CDR3, is EPEVTQTPSHQVTQMGQEVILRCVPISNHLYFYWYRQILGQKVEFLVSFYNNEISEKSEIFDDQFSVERPDGSNFTLKIRSTKLEDSAMYFCASKDTTDTQYFGPGTRLTVL.

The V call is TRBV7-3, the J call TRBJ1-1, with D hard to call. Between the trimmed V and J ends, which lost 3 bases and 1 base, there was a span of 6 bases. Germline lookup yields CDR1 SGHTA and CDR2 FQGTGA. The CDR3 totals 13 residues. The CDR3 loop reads CASSFEANTEAFF. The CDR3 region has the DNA TGTGCCAGCAGCTTCGAGGCGAACACTGAAGCTTTCTTT.

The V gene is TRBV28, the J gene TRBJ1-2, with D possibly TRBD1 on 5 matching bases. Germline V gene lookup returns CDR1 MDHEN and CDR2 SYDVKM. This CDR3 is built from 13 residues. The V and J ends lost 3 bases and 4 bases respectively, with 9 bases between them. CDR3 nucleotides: TGTGCCAGCAGTTTGGGCAGGGCCTATGGCTACACCTTC. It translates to CASSLGRAYGYTF.

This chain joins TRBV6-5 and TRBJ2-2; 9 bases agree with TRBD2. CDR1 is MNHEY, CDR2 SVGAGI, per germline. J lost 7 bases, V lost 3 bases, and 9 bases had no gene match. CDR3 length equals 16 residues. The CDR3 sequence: CASSYSGGEVIGELFF. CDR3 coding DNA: TGTGCCAGCAGTTATAGCGGGGGCGAGGTGATCGGGGAGCTGTTTTTT.

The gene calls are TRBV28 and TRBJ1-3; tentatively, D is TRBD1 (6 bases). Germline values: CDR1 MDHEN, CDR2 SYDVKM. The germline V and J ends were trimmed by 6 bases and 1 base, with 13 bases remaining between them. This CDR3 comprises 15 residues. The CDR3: CASRLYRESGNTIYF. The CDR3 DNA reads TGTGCCAGCAGGCTTTACAGGGAATCTGGAAACACCATATATTTT.

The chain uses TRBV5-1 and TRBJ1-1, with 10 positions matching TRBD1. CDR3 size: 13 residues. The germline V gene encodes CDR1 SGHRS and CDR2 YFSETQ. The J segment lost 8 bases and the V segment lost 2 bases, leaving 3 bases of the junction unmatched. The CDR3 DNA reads TGCGCCAGCAGCTTAGTGACAGGGGGCGAAGCTTTCTTT. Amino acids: CASSLVTGGEAFF.

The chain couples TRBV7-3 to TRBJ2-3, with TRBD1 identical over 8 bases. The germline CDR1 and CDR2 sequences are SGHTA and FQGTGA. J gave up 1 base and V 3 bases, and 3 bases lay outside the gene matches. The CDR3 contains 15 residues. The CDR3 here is CASSFLGQGTDTQYF. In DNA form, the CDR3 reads TGTGCCAGCAGCTTTCTGGGACAGGGCACAGATACGCAGTATTTT.

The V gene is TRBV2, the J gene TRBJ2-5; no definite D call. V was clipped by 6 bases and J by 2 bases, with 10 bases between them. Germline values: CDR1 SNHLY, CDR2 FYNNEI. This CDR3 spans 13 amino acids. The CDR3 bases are TGTGCCAGCAGGGTCACAGAACAAGAGACCCAGTACTTC. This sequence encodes CASRVTEQETQYF.

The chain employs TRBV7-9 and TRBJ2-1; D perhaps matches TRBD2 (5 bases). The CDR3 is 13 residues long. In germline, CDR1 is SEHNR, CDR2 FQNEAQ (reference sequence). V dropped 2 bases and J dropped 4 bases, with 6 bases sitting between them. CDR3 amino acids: CASSLIAYNEQFF. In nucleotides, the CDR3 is TGTGCCAGCAGCTTAATAGCGTACAATGAGCAGTTCTTC.

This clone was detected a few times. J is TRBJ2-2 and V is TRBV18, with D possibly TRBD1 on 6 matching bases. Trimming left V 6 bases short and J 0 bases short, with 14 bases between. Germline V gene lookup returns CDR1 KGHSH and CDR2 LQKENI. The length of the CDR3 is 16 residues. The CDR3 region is CASSSGDTSNTGELFF. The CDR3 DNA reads TGTGCCAGCTCCTCTGGGGACACCTCGAACACCGGGGAGCTGTTTTTT. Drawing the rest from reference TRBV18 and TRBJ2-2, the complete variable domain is NAGVMQNPRHLVRRRGQEARLRCSPMKGHSHVYWYRQLPEEGLKFMVYLQKENIIDESGMPKERFSAEFPKEGPSILRIQQVVRGDSAAYFCASSSGDTSNTGELFFGEGSRLTVL.

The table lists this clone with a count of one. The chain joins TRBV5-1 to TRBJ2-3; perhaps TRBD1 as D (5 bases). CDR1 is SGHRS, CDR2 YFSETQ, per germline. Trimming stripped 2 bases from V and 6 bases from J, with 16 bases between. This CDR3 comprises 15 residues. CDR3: CASSLRVGQGDTQYF. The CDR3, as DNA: TGCGCCAGCAGCTTACGTGTGGGGCAAGGTGATACGCAGTATTTT.

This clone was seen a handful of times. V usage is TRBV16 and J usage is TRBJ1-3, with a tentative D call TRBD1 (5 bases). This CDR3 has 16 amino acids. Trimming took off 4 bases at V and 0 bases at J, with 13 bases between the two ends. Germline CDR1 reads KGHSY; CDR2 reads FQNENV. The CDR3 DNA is TGTGCCAGCAGCCCTTTTCAGGGAGCCTCTGGAAACACCATATATTTT. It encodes CASSPFQGASGNTIYF.

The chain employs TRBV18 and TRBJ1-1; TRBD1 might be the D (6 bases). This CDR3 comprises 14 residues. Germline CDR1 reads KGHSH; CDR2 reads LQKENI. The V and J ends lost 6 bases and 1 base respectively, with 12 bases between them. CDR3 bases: TGTGCCAGCTCGACAACAGGGAAGAACACTGAAGCTTTCTTT. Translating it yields CASSTTGKNTEAFF.

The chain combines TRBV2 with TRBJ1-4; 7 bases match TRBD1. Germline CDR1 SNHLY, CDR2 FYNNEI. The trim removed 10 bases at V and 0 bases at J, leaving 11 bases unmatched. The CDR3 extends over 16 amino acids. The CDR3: CATQTGSSATNEKLFF. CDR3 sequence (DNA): TGTGCCACACAGACAGGGAGTTCTGCAACTAATGAAAAACTGTTTTTT.

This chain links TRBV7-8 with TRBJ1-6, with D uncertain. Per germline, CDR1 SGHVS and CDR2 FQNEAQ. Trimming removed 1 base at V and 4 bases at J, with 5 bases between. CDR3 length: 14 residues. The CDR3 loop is CASSLVTYNSPLHF. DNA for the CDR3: TGTGCCAGCAGCTTAGTAACGTATAATTCACCCCTCCACTTT.

CDR3 loop: CASSIDQRGESNTQYF. The CDR3 DNA is TGTGCCAGTAGTATAGACCAGCGGGGGGAATCGAATACGCAGTATTTT. The genes are TRBV19 and TRBJ2-3; 9 nucleotides line up with TRBD2. Trimming took 0 bases from V and 7 from J; bases not matched to a gene: 8. Germline V gives CDR1 LNHDA, CDR2 SQIVND (reference sequence). The CDR3 is 16 residues long.

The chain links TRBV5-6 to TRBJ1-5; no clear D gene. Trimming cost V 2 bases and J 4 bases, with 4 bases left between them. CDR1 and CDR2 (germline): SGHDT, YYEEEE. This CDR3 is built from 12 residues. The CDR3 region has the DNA TGTGCCAGCAGCTTTTTAAATCAGCCCCAGCATTTT. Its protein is CASSFLNQPQHF. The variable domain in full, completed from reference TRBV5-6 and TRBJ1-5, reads DAGVTQSPTHLIKTRGQQVTLRCSPKSGHDTVSWYQQALGQGPQFIFQYYEEEERQRGNFPDRFSGHQFPNYSSELNVNALLLGDSALYLCASSFLNQPQHFGDGTRLSIL.

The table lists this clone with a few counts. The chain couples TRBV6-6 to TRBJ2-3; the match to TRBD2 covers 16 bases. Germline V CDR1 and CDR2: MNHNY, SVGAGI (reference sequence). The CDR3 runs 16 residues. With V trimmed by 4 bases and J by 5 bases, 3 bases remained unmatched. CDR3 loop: CASSFGTSGGEDTQYF. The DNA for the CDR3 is TGTGCCAGCAGTTTTGGGACTAGCGGGGGGGAAGATACGCAGTATTTT.